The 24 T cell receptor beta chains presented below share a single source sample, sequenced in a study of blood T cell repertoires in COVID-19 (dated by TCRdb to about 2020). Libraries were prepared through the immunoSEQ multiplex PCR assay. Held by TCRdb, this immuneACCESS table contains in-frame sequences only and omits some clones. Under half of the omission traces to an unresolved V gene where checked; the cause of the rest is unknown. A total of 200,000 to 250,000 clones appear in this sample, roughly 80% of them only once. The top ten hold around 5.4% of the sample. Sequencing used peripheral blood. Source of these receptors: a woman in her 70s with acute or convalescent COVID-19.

This chain's CDR3 is CATSENKGGSEQYF. Here the CDR3 DNA reads TGTGCCACCAGTGAGAATAAGGGCGGGAGCGAGCAGTACTTC. V and J are TRBV24-1 and TRBJ2-7; 7 bases agree with TRBD2. V lost 4 bases to trimming and J lost 6 bases; unmatched junction nucleotides: 8. This CDR3 is 14 amino acids long. Germline V gene lookup returns CDR1 KGHDR and CDR2 SFDVKD.

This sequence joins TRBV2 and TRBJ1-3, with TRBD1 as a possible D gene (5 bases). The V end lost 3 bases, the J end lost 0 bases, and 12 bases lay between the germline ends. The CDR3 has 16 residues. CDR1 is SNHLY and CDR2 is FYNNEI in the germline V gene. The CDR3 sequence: CASSEDSDTSGNTIYF. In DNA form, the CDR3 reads TGTGCCAGCAGTGAGGATTCGGACACCTCTGGAAACACCATATATTTT.

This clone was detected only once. The CDR3 region is CASSTTGEGGYTF. CDR3 in DNA: TGTGCCAGTAGTACGACAGGGGAGGGCGGCTACACCTTC. The chain is built from TRBV19 and TRBJ1-2, with 8 bases aligning to TRBD1. Germline trimming cut 4 bases from V and 8 bases from J; bases unmatched to any gene: 6. The CDR3 has 13 amino acids. The germline V gene has CDR1 LNHDA and CDR2 SQIVND (reference sequence).

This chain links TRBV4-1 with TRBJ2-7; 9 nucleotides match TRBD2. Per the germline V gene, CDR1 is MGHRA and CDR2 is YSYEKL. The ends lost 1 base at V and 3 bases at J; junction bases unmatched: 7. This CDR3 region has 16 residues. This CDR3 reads CASSQVLTSGNYEQYF. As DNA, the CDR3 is TGCGCCAGCAGCCAAGTTTTGACTAGCGGAAACTACGAGCAGTACTTC.

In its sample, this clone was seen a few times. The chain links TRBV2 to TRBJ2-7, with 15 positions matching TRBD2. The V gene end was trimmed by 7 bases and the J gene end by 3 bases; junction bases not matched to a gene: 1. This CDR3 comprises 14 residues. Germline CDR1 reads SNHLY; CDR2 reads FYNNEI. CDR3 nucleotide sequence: TGTGCCAGCAAGGGACTAGCGGGAGGCTACGAGCAGTACTTC. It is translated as CASKGLAGGYEQYF.

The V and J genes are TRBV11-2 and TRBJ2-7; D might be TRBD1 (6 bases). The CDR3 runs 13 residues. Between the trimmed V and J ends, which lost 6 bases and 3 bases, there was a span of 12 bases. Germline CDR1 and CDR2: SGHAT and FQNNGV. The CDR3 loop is CASRRDTVYEQYF. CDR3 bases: TGTGCCAGCAGACGGGACACGGTCTACGAGCAGTACTTC.

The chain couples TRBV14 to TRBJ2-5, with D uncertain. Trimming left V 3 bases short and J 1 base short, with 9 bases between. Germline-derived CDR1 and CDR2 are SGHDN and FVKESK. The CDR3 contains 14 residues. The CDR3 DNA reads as TGTGCCAGCAGCCATGTGTCCGTCCAAGAGACCCAGTACTTC. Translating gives CASSHVSVQETQYF.

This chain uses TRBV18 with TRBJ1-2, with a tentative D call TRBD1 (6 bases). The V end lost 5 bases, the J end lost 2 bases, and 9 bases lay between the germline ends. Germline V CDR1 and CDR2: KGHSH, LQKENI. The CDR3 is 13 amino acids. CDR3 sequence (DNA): TGTGCCAGCTCAGAGGACAGCAACTATGGCTACACCTTC. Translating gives CASSEDSNYGYTF.

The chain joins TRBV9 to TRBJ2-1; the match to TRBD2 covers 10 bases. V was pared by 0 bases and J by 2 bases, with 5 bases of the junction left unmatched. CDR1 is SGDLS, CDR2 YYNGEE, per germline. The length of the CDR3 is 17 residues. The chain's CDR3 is CASSVAPSGSAYNEQFF. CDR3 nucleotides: TGTGCCAGCAGCGTAGCGCCTAGCGGGAGTGCCTACAATGAGCAGTTCTTC. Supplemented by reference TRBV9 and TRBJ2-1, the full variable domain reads DSGVTQTPKHLITATGQRVTLRCSPRSGDLSVYWYQQSLDQGLQFLIQYYNGEERAKGNILERFSAQQFPDLHSELNLSSLELGDSALYFCASSVAPSGSAYNEQFFGPGTRLTVL.

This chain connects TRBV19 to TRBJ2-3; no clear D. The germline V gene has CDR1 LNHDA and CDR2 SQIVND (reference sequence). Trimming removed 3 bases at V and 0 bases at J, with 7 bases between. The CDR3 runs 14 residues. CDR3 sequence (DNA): TGTGCCAGTAGTATTGGGCTTAGCACAGATACGCAGTATTTT. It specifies CASSIGLSTDTQYF.

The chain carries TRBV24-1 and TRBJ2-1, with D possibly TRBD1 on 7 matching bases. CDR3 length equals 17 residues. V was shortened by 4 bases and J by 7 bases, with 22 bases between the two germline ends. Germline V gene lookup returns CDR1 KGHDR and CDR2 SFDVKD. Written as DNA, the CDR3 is TGTGCCACCAGTGACGCGGGACAGACAAGATTTAGGAATGAGCAGTTCTTC. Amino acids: CATSDAGQTRFRNEQFF.

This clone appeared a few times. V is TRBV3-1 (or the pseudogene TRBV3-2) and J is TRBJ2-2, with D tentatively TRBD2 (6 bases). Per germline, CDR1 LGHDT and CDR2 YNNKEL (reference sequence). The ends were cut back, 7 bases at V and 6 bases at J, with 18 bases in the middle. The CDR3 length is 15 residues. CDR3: CASTPGGYFAGELFF. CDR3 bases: TGTGCCAGCACCCCTGGAGGGTATTTTGCCGGGGAGCTGTTTTTT.

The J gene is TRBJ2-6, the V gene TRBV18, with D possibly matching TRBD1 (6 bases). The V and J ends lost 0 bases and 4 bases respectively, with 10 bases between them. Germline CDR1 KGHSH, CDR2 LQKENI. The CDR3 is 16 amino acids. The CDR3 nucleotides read TGTGCCAGCTCACCACCAGGGGGTGGAGGGGCCAACGTCCTGACTTTC. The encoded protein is CASSPPGGGGANVLTF.

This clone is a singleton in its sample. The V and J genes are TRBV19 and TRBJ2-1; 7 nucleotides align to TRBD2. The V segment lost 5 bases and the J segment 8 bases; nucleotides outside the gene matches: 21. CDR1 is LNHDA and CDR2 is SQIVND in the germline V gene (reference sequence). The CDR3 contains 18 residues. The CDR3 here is CASSPRPSGTIRLDEQFF. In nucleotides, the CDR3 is TGTGCCAGTAGTCCCCGACCTAGCGGCACAATCCGATTGGATGAGCAGTTCTTC.

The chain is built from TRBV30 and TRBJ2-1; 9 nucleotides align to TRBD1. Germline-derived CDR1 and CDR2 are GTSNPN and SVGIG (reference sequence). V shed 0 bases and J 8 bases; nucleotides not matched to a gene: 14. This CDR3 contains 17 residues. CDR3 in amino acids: CAWSVGMGTGYTDEQFF. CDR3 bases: TGTGCCTGGAGTGTAGGGATGGGGACAGGGTATACCGATGAGCAGTTCTTC. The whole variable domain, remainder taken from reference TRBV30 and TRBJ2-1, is SQTIHQWPATLVQPVGSPLSLECTVEGTSNPNLYWYRQAAGRGLQLLFYSVGIGQISSEVPQNLSASRPQDRQFILSSKKLLLSDSGFYLCAWSVGMGTGYTDEQFFGPGTRLTVL.

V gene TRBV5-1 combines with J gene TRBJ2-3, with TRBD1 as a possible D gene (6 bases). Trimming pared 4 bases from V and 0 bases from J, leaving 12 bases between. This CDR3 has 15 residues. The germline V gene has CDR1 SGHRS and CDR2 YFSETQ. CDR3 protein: CASSPGTTSTDTQYF. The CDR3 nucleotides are TGCGCCAGCAGCCCCGGGACAACTAGCACAGATACGCAGTATTTT.

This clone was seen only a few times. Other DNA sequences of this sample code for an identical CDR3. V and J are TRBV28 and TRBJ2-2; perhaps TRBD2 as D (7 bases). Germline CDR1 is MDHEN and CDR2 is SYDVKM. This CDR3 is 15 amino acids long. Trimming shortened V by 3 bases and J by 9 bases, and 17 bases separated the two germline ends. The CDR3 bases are TGTGCCAGCAGTTTTGAGACCGGGGGGCTCCGGGAGCTGTTTTTT. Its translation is CASSFETGGLRELFF.

The CDR3 here is CASSLKGQTNTGELFF. In nucleotides, the CDR3 is TGTGCCAGCAGCTTAAAGGGACAGACGAACACCGGGGAGCTGTTTTTT. The chain carries TRBV13 and TRBJ2-2, with 7 bases identical to TRBD1. The CDR3 sequence is 16 residues long. Germline CDR1 PRHDT, CDR2 FYEKMQ (reference sequence). V was pared by 2 bases and J by 0 bases, with 3 bases of the junction left unmatched. Variable domain in full (rest from reference TRBV13 and TRBJ2-2): AAGVIQSPRHLIKEKRETATLKCYPIPRHDTVYWYQQGPGQDPQFLISFYEKMQSDKGSIPDRFSAQQFSDYHSELNMSSLELGDSALYFCASSLKGQTNTGELFFGEGSRLTVL.

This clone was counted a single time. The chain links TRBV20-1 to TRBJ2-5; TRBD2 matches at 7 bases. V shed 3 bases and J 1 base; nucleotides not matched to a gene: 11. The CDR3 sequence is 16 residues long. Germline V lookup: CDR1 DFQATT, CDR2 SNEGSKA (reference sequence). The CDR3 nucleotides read TGCAGTGCTAGTCCCGGTAGCGGGCATATCCAAGAGACCCAGTACTTC. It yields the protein CSASPGSGHIQETQYF.

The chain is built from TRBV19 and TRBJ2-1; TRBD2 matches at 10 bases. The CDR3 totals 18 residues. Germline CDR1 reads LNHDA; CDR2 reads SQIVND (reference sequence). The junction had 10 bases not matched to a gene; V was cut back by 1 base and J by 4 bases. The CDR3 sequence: CASSIGGGSGRSYNEQFF. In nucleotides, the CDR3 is TGTGCCAGTAGTATAGGGGGGGGTAGCGGGAGGTCGTACAATGAGCAGTTCTTC.

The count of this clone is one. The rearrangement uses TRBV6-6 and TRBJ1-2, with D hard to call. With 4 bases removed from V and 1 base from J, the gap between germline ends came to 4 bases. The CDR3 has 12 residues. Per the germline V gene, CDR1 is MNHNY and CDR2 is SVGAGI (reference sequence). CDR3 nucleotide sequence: TGTGCCAGCAGTTTTATTAACTATGGCTACACCTTC. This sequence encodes CASSFINYGYTF.

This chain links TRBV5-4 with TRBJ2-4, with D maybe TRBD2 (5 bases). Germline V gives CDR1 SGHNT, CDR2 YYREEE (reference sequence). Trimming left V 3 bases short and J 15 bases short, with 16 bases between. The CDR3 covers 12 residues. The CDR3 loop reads CASSSEDRDWYF. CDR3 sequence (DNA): TGTGCCAGCAGCTCGGAGGATAGAGATTGGTACTTC.

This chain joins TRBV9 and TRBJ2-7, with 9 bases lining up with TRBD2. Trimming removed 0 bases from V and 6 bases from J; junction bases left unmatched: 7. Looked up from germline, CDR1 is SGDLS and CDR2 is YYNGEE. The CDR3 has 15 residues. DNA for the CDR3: TGTGCCAGCAGCGTAGGAATAGCGGGAGCTTCCGAGCAGTACTTC. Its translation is CASSVGIAGASEQYF. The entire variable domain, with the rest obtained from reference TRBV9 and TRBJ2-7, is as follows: DSGVTQTPKHLITATGQRVTLRCSPRSGDLSVYWYQQSLDQGLQFLIQYYNGEERAKGNILERFSAQQFPDLHSELNLSSLELGDSALYFCASSVGIAGASEQYFGPGTRLTVT.

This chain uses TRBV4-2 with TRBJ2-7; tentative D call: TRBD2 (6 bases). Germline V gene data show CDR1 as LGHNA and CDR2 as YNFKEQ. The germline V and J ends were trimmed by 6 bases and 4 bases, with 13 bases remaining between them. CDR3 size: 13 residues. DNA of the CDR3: TGTGCCAGCAGAAGGGCGGGAATGTACGAGCAGTACTTC. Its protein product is CASRRAGMYEQYF.